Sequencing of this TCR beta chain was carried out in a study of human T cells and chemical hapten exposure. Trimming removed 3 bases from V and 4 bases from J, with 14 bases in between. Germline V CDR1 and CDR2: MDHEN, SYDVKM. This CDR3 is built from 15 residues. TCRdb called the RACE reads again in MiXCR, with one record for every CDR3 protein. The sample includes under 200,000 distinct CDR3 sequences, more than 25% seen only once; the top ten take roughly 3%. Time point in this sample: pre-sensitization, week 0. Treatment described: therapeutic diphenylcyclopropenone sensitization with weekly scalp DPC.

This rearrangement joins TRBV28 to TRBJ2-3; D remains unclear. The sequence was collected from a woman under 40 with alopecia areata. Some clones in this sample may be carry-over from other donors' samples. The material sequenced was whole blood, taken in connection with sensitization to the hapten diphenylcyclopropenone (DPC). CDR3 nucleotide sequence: TGTGCCAGCAGTTTTCTCTGGCGAAGACCAGATACGCAGTATTTT. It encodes CASSFLWRRPDTQYF.